This T cell receptor (beta chain) was profiled in a study of cytomegalovirus exposure and HLA in healthy donors. Concerning this clone: Its antigen remains unidentified.

60 Vbeta and 13 Jbeta primers were used in PCR. Assay: immunoSEQ multiplex PCR; the TCRdb copy retains only in-frame clones and omits some. The sample carries about 120,000 clones, 65% to 85% recorded once. The CDR3 has 15 residues. The germline gives CDR1 GTSNPN, CDR2 SVGIG (reference sequence). V was clipped by 1 base and J by 6 bases; unmatched bases: 4. In nominal health when sampled, donors likely had unrecorded immune exposures nonetheless. Notes on the study in general: Confirmation was obtained in vitro that three CMV-associated chains are specific for CMV antigens. Later analysis identified a missense DCLRE1C variant that was linked to TCR beta V- and J-gene trimming. 15,000 to 20,000 TCR beta sequences were associated with HLA alleles at 0.05 false discovery rate in a later analysis.

Sequences were obtained from PBMCs. V is TRBV30 and J is TRBJ1-4; TRBD1 agrees at 11 bases. This receptor was obtained from a woman in her thirties or forties in good health and CMV-seropositive. The CDR3 bases are TGTGCCTGGAGTGGGACAGGGGGCTTGTATGAAAAACTGTTTTTT. It codes for CAWSGTGGLYEKLFF.